The T cell receptor (beta chain) under discussion was sequenced for a study of T-cell reconstitution after alpha-beta-depleted transplantation in children. Using unique molecular identifiers, the investigators prepared the TCRbeta library. TCRdb passed the PCR reads through MiXCR, listing each CDR3 protein once. Among 500,000 to 650,000 distinct CDR3 sequences listed, roughly an eighth were seen once. Overall study results and limits: Several hundred expanded graft clones reportedly were the source of alpha-beta T cells about two months after transplant. Some patients showed high day-60 TCRbeta diversity, which derived from surviving recipient T cells and thymic progenitors. It was newly produced T cells that mostly accounted for T-cell counts and diversity one year after transplant.

Looked up from germline, CDR1 is SGHVS and CDR2 is FQNEAQ. The CDR3 has 15 residues. V dropped 7 bases and J dropped 4; count of bases not matched to a gene: 12. This clonotype was counted only a few times. Its antigen is currently unknown. The sample here was PBMCs, mostly from graft donor cells, taken 180 days after TCRalphabeta/CD19-depleted stem cell transplant. This receptor was identified in a female patient aged 2 to 10 who had a stem cell transplant for aplastic anemia, so the T cells may come from the graft donor. This sequence joins TRBV7-8 and TRBJ1-1; 7 bases line up with TRBD1. The chain's CDR3 is CASTLRQGYFTEAFF. For the CDR3, the DNA is TGTGCCAGCACCCTAAGACAGGGATACTTCACTGAAGCTTTCTTT.